One T cell receptor beta chain is described in this entry. The data were obtained in a study of cytomegalovirus exposure and HLA in healthy donors. Germline V gene data show CDR1 as MGHRA and CDR2 as YSYEKL. CDR3 length: 14 residues. V lost 0 bases, J lost 4 bases, and 3 bases stayed unmatched. Sequencing used immunoSEQ multiplex PCR; TCRdb keeps in-frame clones, though not all of them. The sample has over 200,000 clones; 85% to 90% are singletons. The sequence derives from a woman between 18 and 30 years old in good health and CMV-seronegative. The sample consisted of PBMCs. The J gene is TRBJ2-7, the V gene TRBV4-1, with 7 bases identical to TRBD2. The CDR3 sequence is CASSQETSQYEQYF. As DNA, the CDR3 is TGCGCCAGCAGCCAAGAGACTAGCCAGTACGAGCAGTACTTC.